This T cell receptor (beta chain) is from a study of shared clonotypes between healthy human individuals. V was pared by 1 base and J by 5 bases, with 10 bases between. The CDR3 consists of 15 residues. Germline V gene data show CDR1 as SGHNT and CDR2 as YYREEE (reference sequence). TCRdb's table, derived via immunoSEQ multiplex PCR, lists solely in-frame clones and lacks some. The sample lists roughly 2.6 million clones; around 94% were seen once. Study-wide points: On the whole, naive subsets had larger estimated richness than memory subsets had. Shared across four donors were 5% to 6% of the naive CD4 clonotypes.

On this clone itself: No antigen is known for it.

The study drew all its donors from Caucasian adults living in Nashville, Tennessee. Naive CD4+ cells were CD45RA-selected; the remaining cells were memory. Sequenced input: naive CD4+ T cells sorted from blood. The subset is: CD45RA+ positively selected. This TCR came from a young man in good health. The rearrangement links TRBV5-4 to TRBJ1-6, with no clear D. This CDR3 is CASSLPGRDNSPLHF. Written as DNA, the CDR3 is TGTGCCAGCAGCTTGCCGGGGAGGGATAATTCACCCCTCCACTTT. Full variable domain (rest looked up from reference TRBV5-4 and TRBJ1-6): ETGVTQSPTHLIKTRGQQVTLRCSSQSGHNTVSWYQQALGQGPQFIFQYYREEENGRGNFPPRFSGLQFPNYSSELNVNALELDDSALYLCASSLPGRDNSPLHFGNGTRLTVT.